The 30 T cell receptor beta chains reported below all come from one sample, sequenced in a study of blood T cell repertoires in COVID-19. Here immunoSEQ multiplex PCR was the method, and the copy in TCRdb shows in-frame clones only, minus some. The table lists roughly 420,000 clones, 88% of them singletons. The sequencing sample was made of PBMCs or T cells enriched from blood (not recorded which). The source of these receptors is a woman aged 25 to 39 with acute COVID-19.

V gene TRBV5-1 combines with J gene TRBJ2-1; possible D gene TRBD1, 6 bases. This CDR3 contains 11 residues. V lost 7 bases to trimming and J lost 9 bases, with 11 bases between them. CDR1 is SGHRS and CDR2 is YFSETQ in the germline V gene. CDR3 sequence: CASFQGGEQFF. Written as DNA, the CDR3 is TGCGCCAGCTTTCAAGGGGGTGAGCAGTTCTTC.

V is TRBV5-1 and J is TRBJ2-2, with 9 nucleotides matching TRBD2. The germline V gene encodes CDR1 SGHRS and CDR2 YFSETQ. V was pared by 1 base and J by 0 bases, with 4 bases of the junction left unmatched. CDR3 size: 17 residues. CDR3 sequence (DNA): TGCGCCAGCAGCTTGATTAGCGGGGGACCGAACACCGGGGAGCTGTTTTTT. Protein product: CASSLISGGPNTGELFF.

The gene calls are TRBV28 and TRBJ2-7; 7 bases fit TRBD1. This CDR3 region has 17 residues. Germline CDR1 is MDHEN and CDR2 is SYDVKM. After removal of 2 bases from V and 1 base from J, the junction contained 11 bases not matched to a gene. The CDR3 nucleotides read TGTGCCAGCAGTTTAGGGCGTTACAGGGGTCCATCCTACGAGCAGTACTTC. Translated, it gives CASSLGRYRGPSYEQYF. The full variable domain, completed using reference TRBV28 and TRBJ2-7, is DVKVTQSSRYLVKRTGEKVFLECVQDMDHENMFWYRQDPGLGLRLIYFSYDVKMKEKGDIPEGYSVSREKKERFSLILESASTNQTSMYLCASSLGRYRGPSYEQYFGPGTRLTVT.

The gene calls are TRBV18 and TRBJ2-7; no clear D gene. Between the trimmed V and J ends, which lost 1 base and 0 bases, there was a span of 10 bases. CDR1 and CDR2 (germline): KGHSH, LQKENI. CDR3 size: 15 residues. CDR3 loop: CASSPLRSSSYEQYF. CDR3 coding DNA: TGTGCCAGCTCACCACTGCGGTCTAGCTCCTACGAGCAGTACTTC.

The CDR3 region has the DNA TGTGCCAGCAGCCAAGAGGACAGCCTATACAATGAGCAGTTCTTC. This sequence encodes CASSQEDSLYNEQFF. The genes are TRBV3-1 (or the pseudogene TRBV3-2) and TRBJ2-1; possible D gene TRBD1, 6 bases. Trimming stripped 0 bases from V and 4 bases from J, with 10 bases between. The CDR3 is 15 amino acids. CDR1 and CDR2 from the germline V gene are LGHDT and YNNKEL (reference sequence).

V usage is TRBV7-8 and J usage is TRBJ2-1, with a tentative D call TRBD2 (6 bases). V was cut by 8 bases and J by 1 base, with 12 bases left in between. From germline, CDR1 is SGHVS and CDR2 FQNEAQ. CDR3 length: 14 amino acids. The CDR3 loop is CASRRGTSYNEQFF. CDR3 nucleotides: TGTGCCAGCCGGCGTGGGACTTCCTACAATGAGCAGTTCTTC. The full variable domain, its missing parts supplied by reference TRBV7-8 and TRBJ2-1, is GAGVSQSPRYKVAKRGQDVALRCDPISGHVSLFWYQQALGQGPEFLTYFQNEAQLDKSGLPSDRFFAERPEGSVSTLKIQRTQQEDSAVYLCASRRGTSYNEQFFGPGTRLTVL.

The sample holds one count of this clone. J is TRBJ2-7 and V is TRBV21-1; whether TRBD2, the table's D call, matches the DNA was not checked. TRBV21-1 is flagged as a pseudogene. The CDR3 contains 18 residues. Here the CDR3 reads CASSKVIVATGGKYEQYF. The CDR3 DNA is TGTGCCAGCAGCAAAGTTATCGTAGCGACGGGGGGCAAGTACGAGCAGTACTTC.

This chain joins TRBV21-1 and TRBJ1-5. TRBV21-1 is assigned pseudogene status. The length of the CDR3 is 14 residues. The CDR3 bases are TGTGCCAGCAGCAATCGCGGCAGAAATCAGCCCCAGCATTTT. The encoded protein is CASSNRGRNQPQHF.

The chain recombines TRBV27 with TRBJ2-7, with 8 bases fitting TRBD2. The trim removed 6 bases at V and 6 bases at J, leaving 10 bases unmatched. Germline values: CDR1 MNHEY, CDR2 SMNVEV (reference sequence). This CDR3 is 14 amino acids long. In DNA form, the CDR3 reads TGTGCCAGCAGCCCGGGACTAGGGGCGCTCGAGCAGTACTTC. Encoded protein: CASSPGLGALEQYF.

The DNA for the CDR3 is TGTGCCAGCAGCTCTAAGGGACTAGCGGGGTCCCACGATACGCAGTATTTT. It encodes CASSSKGLAGSHDTQYF. The J gene is TRBJ2-3, the V gene TRBV7-8; 13 bases fit TRBD2. J lost 6 bases, V lost 4 bases, and 10 bases had no gene match. The V gene's germline CDR1 is SGHVS and CDR2 FQNEAQ. The CDR3 sequence is 17 residues long.

This chain connects TRBV2 to TRBJ2-5; no definite D call. This CDR3 spans 12 amino acids. V lost 7 bases to trimming and J lost 2 bases, with 8 bases between them. Germline V gives CDR1 SNHLY, CDR2 FYNNEI. The CDR3 DNA sequence: TGTGCCAGCACCACCCAGCAAGAGACCCAGTACTTC. It translates to CASTTQQETQYF.

This rearrangement joins TRBV24-1 to TRBJ1-2; D unclear. The CDR3 runs to 13 residues. The germline CDR1 and CDR2 sequences are KGHDR and SFDVKD. Trimming pared 5 bases from V and 6 bases from J, leaving 12 bases between. CDR3 sequence (DNA): TGTGCCACCAGTGCCCCAGGTTTCGATGGCTACACCTTC. Its protein product is CATSAPGFDGYTF.

The chain employs TRBV2 and TRBJ1-2; maybe TRBD1 (5 bases). V was cut by 3 bases and J by 4 bases, with 12 bases left in between. CDR3 length equals 14 residues. From germline, CDR1 is SNHLY and CDR2 FYNNEI. The CDR3: CASSDAGIVYGYTF. In DNA form, the CDR3 reads TGTGCCAGCAGTGATGCAGGGATTGTCTATGGCTACACCTTC.

V and J are TRBV4-3 and TRBJ2-1; 8 bases fit TRBD1. This CDR3 comprises 17 residues. Germline CDR1 reads LGHNA; CDR2 reads YSLEER. V shed 2 bases and J 0 bases; nucleotides not matched to a gene: 6. CDR3 bases: TGCGCCAGCAGCCAACTATGGACAGGGCGCTCCTACAATGAGCAGTTCTTC. This encodes CASSQLWTGRSYNEQFF.

This clone was detected once. V gene TRBV5-4 combines with J gene TRBJ1-2; possibly TRBD1 for D (6 bases). The V end was cut by 1 base, the J end by 4 bases, with 8 bases between. The CDR3 extends over 13 amino acids. Germline V CDR1 and CDR2: SGHNT, YYREEE (reference sequence). CDR3 sequence: CASSLTGTYGYTF. The CDR3 nucleotides are TGTGCCAGCAGCTTGACAGGGACCTATGGCTACACCTTC.

The chain employs TRBV7-2 and TRBJ2-1; 7 positions agree with TRBD1. Germline CDR1 reads SGHTA; CDR2 reads FQGNSA. Germline trimming cut 2 bases from V and 6 bases from J; bases unmatched to any gene: 16. This CDR3 contains 18 residues. As DNA, the CDR3 is TGTGCCAGCAGCTTAAGTGGGGCCCGGGACAGAGTCCTCAATGAGCAGTTCTTC. Residues: CASSLSGARDRVLNEQFF. The variable domain in full, with the rest retrieved from reference TRBV7-2 and TRBJ2-1, is GAGVSQSPSNKVTEKGKDVELRCDPISGHTALYWYRQSLGQGLEFLIYFQGNSAPDKSGLPSDRFSAERTGGSVSTLTIQRTQQEDSAVYLCASSLSGARDRVLNEQFFGPGTRLTVL.

This clone was detected only once. CDR3 amino acids: CASSPTGTSYEQYF. Written as DNA, the CDR3 is TGTGCCAGCAGCCCGACAGGTACCTCCTACGAGCAGTACTTC. The chain links TRBV5-5 to TRBJ2-7; a possible D gene is TRBD1 (6 bases). The length of the CDR3 is 14 residues. In germline, CDR1 is SGHKS, CDR2 YYEKEE (reference sequence). V lost 4 bases to trimming and J lost 0 bases, with 11 bases between them. The full variable domain, its missing parts supplied by reference TRBV5-5 and TRBJ2-7, is DAGVTQSPTHLIKTRGQQVTLRCSPISGHKSVSWYQQVLGQGPQFIFQYYEKEERGRGNFPDRFSARQFPNYSSELNVNALLLGDSALYLCASSPTGTSYEQYFGPGTRLTVT.

The chain has TRBV7-9 and TRBJ2-2, with 10 bases fitting TRBD2. The CDR3 totals 17 residues. Unmatched junction bases numbered 9, after V lost 5 bases and J lost 3 bases. Germline V gene sequence: CDR1 SEHNR, CDR2 FQNEAQ (reference sequence). Here the CDR3 reads CASSPLAGSLDTGELFF. As DNA, the CDR3 is TGTGCCAGCAGCCCACTAGCGGGGTCGTTAGACACCGGGGAGCTGTTTTTT.

The J gene is TRBJ2-1, the V gene TRBV9, with 7 bases aligning to TRBD2. Germline V gene data show CDR1 as SGDLS and CDR2 as YYNGEE. J lost 0 bases, V lost 0 bases, and 0 bases had no gene match. CDR3 length: 15 amino acids. CDR3 DNA sequence: TGTGCCAGCAGCGTAGGCGGGGGCTCCTACAATGAGCAGTTCTTC. Translated, it gives CASSVGGGSYNEQFF.

The chain is built from TRBV4-2 and TRBJ2-2; no firm D call. The germline CDR1 and CDR2 sequences are LGHNA and YNFKEQ. V was clipped by 3 bases and J by 1 base, with 18 bases between them. CDR3 size: 18 residues. The CDR3 nucleotides are TGTGCCAGCAGCCATGAAACTCATACAGTCCTGAACACCGGGGAGCTGTTTTTT. The encoded protein is CASSHETHTVLNTGELFF.

The chain carries TRBV7-2 and TRBJ2-3; 10 bases are a match to TRBD1. Germline V CDR1 and CDR2: SGHTA, FQGNSA. The V gene end was trimmed by 6 bases and the J gene end by 6 bases; junction bases not matched to a gene: 6. This CDR3 is 14 amino acids long. The DNA of the CDR3 is TGTGCCAGCAGGGAGACAGGGGGCTATGATACGCAGTATTTT. Translation gives CASRETGGYDTQYF.

V and J are TRBV5-1 and TRBJ1-1; TRBD1 matches at 7 bases. The length of the CDR3 is 14 residues. In germline, CDR1 is SGHRS, CDR2 YFSETQ. The V segment lost 2 bases and the J segment 2 bases; nucleotides outside the gene matches: 3. The CDR3: CASSLQGTNTEAFF. DNA for the CDR3: TGCGCCAGCAGCTTACAGGGGACCAACACTGAAGCTTTCTTT. Full variable domain (outside the CDR3, taken from reference TRBV5-1 and TRBJ1-1): KAGVTQTPRYLIKTRGQQVTLSCSPISGHRSVSWYQQTPGQGLQFLFEYFSETQRNKGNFPGRFSGRQFSNSRSEMNVSTLELGDSALYLCASSLQGTNTEAFFGQGTRLTVV.

The chain links TRBV5-1 to TRBJ1-3, with no clear D. CDR1 is SGHRS and CDR2 is YFSETQ in the germline V gene. The ends were cut back, 0 bases at V and 4 bases at J, with 11 bases in the middle. The CDR3 sequence is 15 residues long. CDR3 coding DNA: TGCGCCAGCAGCTTGGGACTGAGCGGCGGAAACACCATATATTTT. Translation gives CASSLGLSGGNTIYF.

Here the CDR3 DNA reads TGTGCCAGCTCACCAGCGGAAATGAACACTGAAGCTTTCTTT. Its protein product is CASSPAEMNTEAFF. The chain joins TRBV18 to TRBJ1-1, with D unclear. The CDR3 runs 14 residues. Trimming removed 2 bases at V and 0 bases at J, with 7 bases between. Germline CDR1 KGHSH, CDR2 LQKENI.

The CDR3 DNA reads TGTGCCAGCAGAGGCACGGGAGCTAATTCACCCCTCCACTTT. Protein: CASRGTGANSPLHF. The J gene is TRBJ1-6, the V gene TRBV6-5; no reliable D call. The germline V gene has CDR1 MNHEY and CDR2 SVGAGI. Trimming took 6 bases from V and 6 from J, leaving 12 bases between them. The CDR3 extends over 14 amino acids.

The gene calls are TRBV6-5 and TRBJ2-5, with D possibly TRBD2 on 6 matching bases. Trimming shortened V by 6 bases and J by 5 bases, and 19 bases separated the two germline ends. CDR3 length: 15 amino acids. The V gene's germline CDR1 is MNHEY and CDR2 SVGAGI. The CDR3, as DNA: TGTGCCAGCAGCCCCGGGACTCGGGCCCAGGAGACCCAGTACTTC. This translates into CASSPGTRAQETQYF.

The rearrangement links TRBV24-1 to TRBJ1-2, with 7 bases lining up with TRBD1. Germline assignment: CDR1 KGHDR and CDR2 SFDVKD. The junction had 3 bases not matched to a gene; V was cut back by 4 bases and J by 2 bases. The CDR3 is 14 residues long. The CDR3 DNA reads as TGTGCCACCAGTGACCAGGACAGGAACTATGGCTACACCTTC. The encoded protein is CATSDQDRNYGYTF.

The chain recombines TRBV19 with TRBJ1-5; D may be TRBD1 (5 bases). Germline V gene lookup returns CDR1 LNHDA and CDR2 SQIVND (reference sequence). The CDR3 has 15 residues. Trimming cost V 4 bases and J 7 bases, with 17 bases left between them. The chain's CDR3 is CASSTGGGSGQPQHF. The CDR3 coding sequence is TGTGCCAGTAGTACCGGGGGGGGATCGGGACAGCCCCAGCATTTT.

This sequence joins TRBV24-1 and TRBJ1-5; TRBD1 might be the D (6 bases). CDR3 size: 17 residues. Per germline, CDR1 KGHDR and CDR2 SFDVKD. CDR3 sequence (DNA): TGTGGGGTATACTGCGACAGGCCTACTTTTAGCAATCAGCCCCAGCATTTT. Translation: CGVYCDRPTFSNQPQHF.

The rearrangement links TRBV19 to TRBJ1-2; tentatively, D is TRBD1 (5 bases). This CDR3 has 12 residues. The germline gives CDR1 LNHDA, CDR2 SQIVND (reference sequence). V gave up 11 bases and J gave up 6 bases, with 16 bases separating them. The CDR3 DNA is TGTGCCGGGGCTACGATGGGCGATGGCTACACCTTC. It yields the protein CAGATMGDGYTF.